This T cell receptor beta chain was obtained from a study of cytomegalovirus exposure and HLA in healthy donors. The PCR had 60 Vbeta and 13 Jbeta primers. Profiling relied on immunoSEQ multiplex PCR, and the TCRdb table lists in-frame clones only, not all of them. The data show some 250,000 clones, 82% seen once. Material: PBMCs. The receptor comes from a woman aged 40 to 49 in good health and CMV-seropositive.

In nucleotides, the CDR3 is TGCGCCAGCAGCCGAACCGGGACAGCCTTGAACACCGGGGAGCTGTTTTTT. Translating it yields CASSRTGTALNTGELFF. The rearrangement links TRBV4-1 to TRBJ2-2; 7 positions agree with TRBD1. V lost 4 bases and J lost 1; bases outside the gene matches: 9. The CDR3 is 17 amino acids. The V gene's germline CDR1 is MGHRA and CDR2 YSYEKL.